Listed here are 8 T cell receptor beta chains from one sample, sequenced in a study of graft-versus-host responses after intestinal transplantation. Only in-frame clones appear in the TCRdb table, and some are missing; sequencing was by immunoSEQ multiplex PCR. The table records around 50,000 clones, 80% to 90% of them present only once. The sample in question was PBMCs, obtained 26 days after transplant. These TCRs come from a human patient who received an intestinal transplant, so some T cells may come from the graft donor.

The CDR3 nucleotides are TGTGCCAGCAATATCCAAGGAACTACGAACACTGAAGCTTTCTTT. Protein sequence: CASNIQGTTNTEAFF. The chain uses TRBV28 and TRBJ1-1; D unresolved. The CDR3 runs 15 residues. The V gene's germline CDR1 is MDHEN and CDR2 SYDVKM. The ends were cut back, 7 bases at V and 1 base at J, with 16 bases in the middle. The whole variable domain, filled in from reference TRBV28 and TRBJ1-1, reads DVKVTQSSRYLVKRTGEKVFLECVQDMDHENMFWYRQDPGLGLRLIYFSYDVKMKEKGDIPEGYSVSREKKERFSLILESASTNQTSMYLCASNIQGTTNTEAFFGQGTRLTVV.

Comments on this clone: One end of the junction is discordant with germline, which a read error may explain. V is TRBV7-7 and J is TRBJ2-2; TRBD1 might be the D (5 bases). Looked up from germline, CDR1 is SSHAT and CDR2 is FNYEAQ (reference sequence). The CDR3 is made up of 12 amino acids. CDR3 in DNA: TGTGCTAGCAGCCAAGGGGCCGGGGAGCTGTTTTTT. Its protein is CASSQGAGELFF.

CDR3 amino acids: CASSFGSKANEQFF. For the CDR3, the DNA is TGTGCCAGCAGCTTCGGGTCTAAGGCGAATGAGCAGTTCTTC. The gene calls are TRBV13 and TRBJ2-1; D remains ambiguous. Trimming cost V 3 bases and J 7 bases, with 13 bases left between them. The germline V gene encodes CDR1 PRHDT and CDR2 FYEKMQ (reference sequence). This CDR3 comprises 14 residues. The full variable domain, with the rest looked up from reference TRBV13 and TRBJ2-1, is AAGVIQSPRHLIKEKRETATLKCYPIPRHDTVYWYQQGPGQDPQFLISFYEKMQSDKGSIPDRFSAQQFSDYHSELNMSSLELGDSALYFCASSFGSKANEQFFGPGTRLTVL.

This rearrangement joins TRBV28 to TRBJ2-1; 15 bases line up with TRBD2. Germline V gene sequence: CDR1 MDHEN, CDR2 SYDVKM. CDR3 size: 16 residues. With V trimmed by 2 bases and J by 9 bases, 5 bases remained unmatched. CDR3 loop: CASSLPGTSGRTEQFF. The CDR3 region has the DNA TGTGCCAGCAGTTTACCCGGGACTAGCGGGAGGACTGAGCAGTTCTTC.

The chain carries TRBV5-4 and TRBJ2-7, with 11 positions matching TRBD2. This CDR3 has 16 residues. Germline assignment: CDR1 SGHNT and CDR2 YYREEE (reference sequence). V lost 4 bases, J lost 0 bases, and 6 bases stayed unmatched. The CDR3 here is CASSDLTSGSSYEQYF. The CDR3 nucleotides read TGTGCCAGCAGCGATCTTACTAGCGGGAGCTCCTACGAGCAGTACTTC.

CDR3 in amino acids: CASSAAGVDSPLHF. CDR3 DNA: TGTGCCAGCAGCGCCGCAGGGGTGGATTCACCCCTCCACTTT. This rearrangement joins TRBV9 to TRBJ1-6, with a weak D call TRBD1 (6 bases). CDR1 and CDR2 (germline): SGDLS, YYNGEE. The CDR3 contains 14 residues. Trimming removed 3 bases from V and 8 bases from J, with 12 bases in between.

The chain links TRBV28 to TRBJ1-6, with 8 bases identical to TRBD1. The CDR3 extends over 16 amino acids. With V trimmed by 7 bases and J by 7 bases, 12 bases remained unmatched. In germline, CDR1 is MDHEN, CDR2 SYDVKM. In DNA, the CDR3 is TGTGCCAGCACCCGCTACCCCGGGACAGGAAATTCACCCCTCCACTTT. As protein: CASTRYPGTGNSPLHF.

V and J are TRBV21-1 and TRBJ1-1; the table names TRBD1, a call not compared with the DNA. TRBV21-1 is flagged as a pseudogene. The CDR3 is 14 amino acids. CDR3 loop: CASRWTGFWTEAFF. The CDR3 bases are TGTGCCAGCAGATGGACAGGGTTTTGGACTGAAGCTTTCTTT.